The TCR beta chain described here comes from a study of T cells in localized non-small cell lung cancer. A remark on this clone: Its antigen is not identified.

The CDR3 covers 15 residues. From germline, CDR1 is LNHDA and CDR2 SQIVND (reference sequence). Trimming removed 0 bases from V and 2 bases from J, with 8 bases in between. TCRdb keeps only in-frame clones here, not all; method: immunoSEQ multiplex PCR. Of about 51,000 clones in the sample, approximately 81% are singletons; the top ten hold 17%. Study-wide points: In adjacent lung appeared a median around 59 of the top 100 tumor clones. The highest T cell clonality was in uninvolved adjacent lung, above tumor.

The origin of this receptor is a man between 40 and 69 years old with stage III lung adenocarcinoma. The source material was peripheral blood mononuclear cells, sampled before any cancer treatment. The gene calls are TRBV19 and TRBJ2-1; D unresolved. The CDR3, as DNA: TGTGCCAGTAGTATAGAAGAGGTCCCCTACAATGAGCAGTTCTTC. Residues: CASSIEEVPYNEQFF. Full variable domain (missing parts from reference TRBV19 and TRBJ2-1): DGGITQSPKYLFRKEGQNVTLSCEQNLNHDAMYWYRQDPGQGLRLIYYSQIVNDFQKGDIAEGYSVSREKKESFPLTVTSAQKNPTAFYLCASSIEEVPYNEQFFGPGTRLTVL.